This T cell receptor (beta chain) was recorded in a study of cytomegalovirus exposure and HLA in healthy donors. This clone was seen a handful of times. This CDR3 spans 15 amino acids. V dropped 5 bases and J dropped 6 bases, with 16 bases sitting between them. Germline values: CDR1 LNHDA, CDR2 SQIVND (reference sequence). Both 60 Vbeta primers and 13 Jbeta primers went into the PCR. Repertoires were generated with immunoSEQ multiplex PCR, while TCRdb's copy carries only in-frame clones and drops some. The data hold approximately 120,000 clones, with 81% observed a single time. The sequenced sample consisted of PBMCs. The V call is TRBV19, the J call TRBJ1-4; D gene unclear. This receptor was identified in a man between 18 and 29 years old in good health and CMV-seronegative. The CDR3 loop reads CASSPSGREDEKLFF. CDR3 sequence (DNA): TGTGCCAGTAGTCCAAGCGGACGCGAGGATGAAAAACTGTTTTTT. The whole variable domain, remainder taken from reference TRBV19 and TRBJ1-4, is DGGITQSPKYLFRKEGQNVTLSCEQNLNHDAMYWYRQDPGQGLRLIYYSQIVNDFQKGDIAEGYSVSREKKESFPLTVTSAQKNPTAFYLCASSPSGREDEKLFFGSGTQLSVL.